The present TCR beta chain was sequenced within a study of technical replicates of blood from a handful of donors (dated by TCRdb to 2017 to 2019). V lost 6 bases and J lost 7 bases; the stretch between them is 19 bases long. The CDR3 measures 14 amino acids from cysteine to phenylalanine. Only the CDR3 portion is preserved as DNA: 42 bases, with reading frame beginning at the first base. Reading the germline V gene gives CDR1 SQVTM and CDR2 ANQGSEA. Library generation was performed with the immunoSEQ multiplex PCR assay. Here the immuneACCESS table is served through TCRdb, limited to in-frame sequences with V and J called. Missing clones are a known gap in these copies; in checked studies unresolved V genes cover under half, and the rest lacks a known reason. The sample table shows tens of thousands of clones, and about 91% are seen once. The ten largest clones capture about 0.4% of the sample. Details on this clone: Its antigen is currently not known. Base qualities are missing; no much larger clone stands one base away.

This chain is built from TRBV29-1 and TRBJ1-3; the D gene is possibly TRBD1, with 5 bases matching. The clonotype was recovered from a human donor in good health. The sequenced material came from T cells isolated from PBMCs. Here the CDR3 is given as CSVSSGSGMNTIYF. The bases are TGCAGCGTGAGCTCTGGTTCAGGGATGAACACCATATATTTT.